This T cell receptor beta chain originates from a study of blood T cell repertoires in COVID-19. Study overall: The samples span acute and convalescent COVID-19 from the United States, Italy and Spain. Sources were T cells, B-cell-depleted T cells, or PBMCs; the material itself was cDNA or gDNA.

Assay used: immunoSEQ multiplex PCR; TCRdb lists only in-frame clones, some missing. This repertoire shows around 150,000 clones, 90% to 95% found once; its top ten account for roughly 4.4%. This clone was detected once. CDR1 is LNHDA and CDR2 is SQIVND in the germline V gene (reference sequence). CDR3 size: 14 residues. V shed 5 bases, J shed 1 base, and the junction held 5 bases outside the gene matches. The V and J genes are TRBV19 and TRBJ2-7, with 7 bases identical to TRBD1. The source material was peripheral blood. This clonotype was obtained from a woman between 50 and 59 years old with acute or convalescent COVID-19. CDR3 protein: CASSVTGQSYEQYF. The CDR3 DNA is TGTGCCAGTAGTGTAACGGGACAGTCCTACGAGCAGTACTTC.